The rows below give T cell receptor beta chains drawn from one sample of a study of Ad26.COV2.S vaccination and SARS-CoV-2 variants. TCRdb's table, derived via immunoSEQ multiplex PCR, lists solely in-frame clones and lacks some. This sample has over 350,000 clones, with 70% to 90% found just once. The sequencing here drew on peripheral blood, taken in a trial of Ad26.COV2.S vaccine versus placebo. The receptors were gathered from a person aged 18 to 65 who received the Ad26.COV2.S COVID-19 vaccine or a placebo. Both conserved end residues are part of each CDR3. D genes are given only for firm matches. Size tells how often a clone was seen (once, few, many) or the class of an expanded clone, and some rows leave it out.

size	D	V	length	CDR3
once	NA	TRBV5-4	16	CASSGGGDFSYNEQFF
NA	NA	TRBV13	13	CASSLAGNTEAFF
NA	NA	TRBV3-1/TRBV3-2	17	CASSQEIGVFAKNIQYF
NA	TRBD1	TRBV6-2/TRBV6-3	17	CASSGDNRGWSGNTIYF
NA	NA	TRBV7-8	12	CASSLDGNGYTF
once	NA	TRBV6-2/TRBV6-3	14	CASSPQDWTEKLFF
NA	TRBD1	TRBV19	16	CASRQTGYGSNYGYTF
NA	NA	TRBV3-1/TRBV3-2	12	CASSQDHLEQYF
NA	NA	TRBV7-2	13	CASSLGSQSEQYF
NA	TRBD1	TRBV11-2	14	CASSRGGGGYGYTF
NA	NA	TRBV12-2	16	CASRPPQRGPRNEQFF
NA	NA	TRBV18	16	CASSRLLESGANVLTF
NA	NA	TRBV11-2	14	CASSLGSQTDEQFF
NA	NA	TRBV7-9	15	CASSLVNGITDTQYF
NA	NA	TRBV29-1	14	CSVFLPLSTAGYTF
few	NA	TRBV19	13	CASSKGDSGEAFF
NA	NA	TRBV3-1/TRBV3-2	14	CASSLYNREDEQFF
NA	NA	TRBV19	15	CASSSRAPQHYEQYF
NA	TRBD1	TRBV3-1/TRBV3-2	16	CASSQLETGSTGELFF
few	NA	TRBV10-2	14	CASSDDNSNQPQHF
few	NA	TRBV24-1	12	CATSPGSGELFF
NA	NA	TRBV7-2	15	CASSTERGSYNEQFF
NA	NA	TRBV10-1	14	CASSENRGAGEQYF
NA	NA	TRBV19	14	CASSIGRFTDTQYF
NA	NA	TRBV5-6	17	CASSFRTVSSYNSPLHF
NA	TRBD2	TRBV30	14	CAWSVAGDYNEQFF
NA	NA	TRBV7-6	15	CASSLGESYNSPLHF
NA	NA	TRBV15	13	CATSRVRNTEAFF
NA	TRBD1	TRBV7-9	12	CASSATGSGYTF
NA	NA	TRBV7-9	16	CASSTTSLANTGELFF
NA	TRBD1	TRBV15	14	CATSRGQGNYGYTF
NA	NA	TRBV5-6	12	CASSSILYEQYF